These 31 T cell receptor beta chains originate from one sample sequenced in a study of high-grade serous ovarian cancer treatment subgroups. The method was immunoSEQ multiplex PCR; TCRdb's version includes in-frame clones alone and lacks a portion of them. The data contain roughly 15,000 clones, 80% to 90% of them singletons. Tumor samples were taken before definitive surgery or chemotherapy. Sequencing used tumor tissue. These receptors all stem from a human donor with high-grade serous ovarian cancer.

The V gene is TRBV7-9, the J gene TRBJ2-2; TRBD1 matches at 9 bases. The CDR3 extends over 16 amino acids. CDR1 is SEHNR, CDR2 FQNEAQ, per germline (reference sequence). The V gene end was trimmed by 5 bases and the J gene end by 6 bases; junction bases not matched to a gene: 10. The CDR3 reads CASSTHRGRNPGELFF. DNA of the CDR3: TGTGCCAGCAGCACCCACAGGGGGCGTAATCCCGGGGAGCTGTTTTTT.

The DNA of the CDR3 is TGTGCCAGCAGCTTAGGCGTCAGGGTGGAAGAGACCCAGTACTTC. Translated: CASSLGVRVEETQYF. This chain links TRBV7-3 with TRBJ2-5; tentative D call: TRBD1 (5 bases). CDR3 length: 15 residues. Germline V gene sequence: CDR1 SGHTA, CDR2 FQGTGA. V was cut by 2 bases and J by 3 bases, with 13 bases left in between.

V gene TRBV27 combines with J gene TRBJ1-2; D not resolved. This CDR3 has 15 residues. V lost 5 bases and J lost 7, with 20 bases in between. The germline V gene has CDR1 MNHEY and CDR2 SMNVEV (reference sequence). The CDR3 here is CASSPNFSSTSGYTF. The DNA for the CDR3 is TGTGCCAGCAGTCCTAACTTTAGTTCGACGAGTGGCTACACCTTC.

The chain links TRBV2 to TRBJ1-4; tentative D call: TRBD1 (5 bases). This CDR3 is 14 amino acids long. V was pared by 8 bases and J by 5 bases, with 15 bases between. Looked up from germline, CDR1 is SNHLY and CDR2 is FYNNEI. For the CDR3, the DNA is TGTGCCAGCTGGGGGGAAGCCCGAAATGAAAAACTGTTTTTT. Its translation is CASWGEARNEKLFF. Complete variable domain (other parts from reference TRBV2 and TRBJ1-4): EPEVTQTPSHQVTQMGQEVILRCVPISNHLYFYWYRQILGQKVEFLVSFYNNEISEKSEIFDDQFSVERPDGSNFTLKIRSTKLEDSAMYFCASWGEARNEKLFFGSGTQLSVL.

V gene TRBV6-5 combines with J gene TRBJ2-3, with D tentatively TRBD1 or TRBD2 (6 bases each). The CDR3 totals 15 residues. From germline, CDR1 is MNHEY and CDR2 SVGAGI. V lost 7 bases to trimming and J lost 4 bases, with 18 bases between them. The CDR3 spells CASKKNGGPADTQYF. In nucleotides, the CDR3 is TGTGCCAGCAAGAAAAATGGGGGGCCGGCAGATACGCAGTATTTT.

This clone was seen only a few times. The chain couples TRBV4-2 to TRBJ2-5; the D is unclear. The CDR3 spans 14 residues. V was trimmed by 0 bases and J by 5 bases, leaving 10 bases between them. Per germline, CDR1 LGHNA and CDR2 YNFKEQ. CDR3 residues: CASSQDLRPETQYF. The CDR3, as DNA: TGTGCCAGCAGCCAAGATTTGCGGCCGGAGACCCAGTACTTC.

The chain carries TRBV7-6 and TRBJ1-3, with 12 bases identical to TRBD1. This CDR3 is built from 16 residues. J was trimmed by 3 bases and V by 5 bases; bases with no gene match: 5. Germline values: CDR1 SGHVS, CDR2 FNYEAQ. In DNA, the CDR3 is TGTGCCAGCAGCGCGGGACAGGGGGCGTTTGGAAACACCATATATTTT. This encodes CASSAGQGAFGNTIYF.

This clone appeared a single time. V and J are TRBV23-1 and TRBJ1-1, with D unclear. TRBV23-1 is sorted into the ORF group, with uncertain function. The length of the CDR3 is 15 residues. Trimming left V 2 bases short and J 8 bases short, with 18 bases between. CDR3 sequence: CASSQQHKGPREAFF. Here the CDR3 DNA reads TGCGCCAGCAGTCAACAGCATAAGGGCCCCAGGGAAGCTTTCTTT.

The chain links TRBV30 to TRBJ1-4; no definite D call. This CDR3 is 13 amino acids long. Germline V CDR1 and CDR2: GTSNPN, SVGIG (reference sequence). V lost 0 bases and J lost 8, with 10 bases in between. In DNA, the CDR3 is TGTGCCTGGAGTGTACTAGCGGGGGAAAAACTGTTTTTT. Amino acids: CAWSVLAGEKLFF.

The V gene is TRBV18, the J gene TRBJ2-6, with D hard to call. V lost 2 bases, J lost 4 bases, and 3 bases lay in between. CDR1 and CDR2 (germline): KGHSH, LQKENI. The CDR3 totals 13 residues. This CDR3 is CASSPTGANVLTF. CDR3 nucleotides: TGTGCCAGCTCACCAACCGGGGCCAACGTCCTGACTTTC.

The V gene is TRBV30, the J gene TRBJ2-3; TRBD2 agrees at 8 bases. V gave up 0 bases and J gave up 4 bases; unmatched junction bases: 3. The CDR3 runs 14 residues. From germline, CDR1 is GTSNPN and CDR2 SVGIG (reference sequence). The chain's CDR3 is CAWSVGGAADTQYF. In nucleotides, the CDR3 is TGTGCCTGGAGTGTCGGGGGGGCAGCAGATACGCAGTATTTT. Filled out from reference TRBV30 and TRBJ2-3, the complete variable domain reads SQTIHQWPATLVQPVGSPLSLECTVEGTSNPNLYWYRQAAGRGLQLLFYSVGIGQISSEVPQNLSASRPQDRQFILSSKKLLLSDSGFYLCAWSVGGAADTQYFGPGTRLTVL.

This sequence joins TRBV5-6 and TRBJ2-5, with 11 nucleotides matching TRBD2. CDR3 size: 17 residues. Per germline, CDR1 SGHDT and CDR2 YYEEEE. V was clipped by 2 bases and J by 2 bases; unmatched bases: 8. The CDR3 nucleotides are TGTGCCAGCAGCTTCTTGCTCCTAGCGGGGGGACAAGAGACCCAGTACTTC. It codes for CASSFLLLAGGQETQYF.

The J gene is TRBJ1-2, the V gene TRBV6-5; D gene ambiguous. There are 13 residues in the CDR3. Between the trimmed V and J ends, which lost 0 bases and 4 bases, there was a span of 6 bases. The V gene's germline CDR1 is MNHEY and CDR2 SVGAGI. The CDR3 protein is CASSYSWFYGYTF. The DNA of the CDR3 is TGTGCCAGCAGTTACTCGTGGTTCTATGGCTACACCTTC.

This chain connects TRBV5-1 to TRBJ2-5; tentative D call: TRBD1 (5 bases). The DNA end favors TRBJ2-7, so the J call may be wrong. The germline V gene encodes CDR1 SGHRS and CDR2 YFSETQ. This CDR3 has 14 amino acids. The CDR3 loop is CASSLWGSPYEQYF. The CDR3 DNA sequence: TGCGCCAGCAGCCTTTGGGGCTCCCCCTACGAGCAGTACTTC.

This chain links TRBV5-1 with TRBJ1-4; TRBD1 matches at 9 bases. The CDR3 has 18 residues. Germline-derived CDR1 and CDR2 are SGHRS and YFSETQ. With 3 bases clipped from V and 3 bases from J, the junction kept 12 bases outside the gene matches. The CDR3 sequence: CASSSGTGTIQSNEKLFF. The DNA of the CDR3 is TGCGCCAGCAGCTCCGGGACAGGGACCATACAATCTAATGAAAAACTGTTTTTT.

This clone was seen only once. The gene calls are TRBV6-1 and TRBJ2-3; perhaps TRBD1 as D (6 bases). The CDR3 is made up of 14 amino acids. Trimming stripped 6 bases from V and 1 base from J, with 11 bases between. Per germline, CDR1 MNHNS and CDR2 SASEGT. CDR3 region: CASRNRVGTDTQYF. CDR3 bases: TGTGCCAGCAGAAACAGGGTCGGCACAGATACGCAGTATTTT.

The J gene is TRBJ1-3, the V gene TRBV7-2; possibly TRBD1 for D (5 bases). V gave up 1 base and J gave up 3 bases, with 13 bases separating them. Germline CDR1 SGHTA, CDR2 FQGNSA. This CDR3 is 16 amino acids long. In DNA, the CDR3 is TGTGCCAGCAGCTTAGTAGGGGTAGGGTTTGGAAACACCATATATTTT. Translated, it gives CASSLVGVGFGNTIYF.

V and J are TRBV6-5 and TRBJ2-5, with D maybe TRBD2 (6 bases). The J call may be mistaken, given a closer DNA end match to TRBJ2-7. CDR3 length: 16 residues. CDR1 is MNHEY and CDR2 is SVGAGI in the germline V gene. CDR3 amino acids: CASSYSTRGTAYEQYF. In DNA, the CDR3 is TGTGCCAGCAGTTACTCGACCCGGGGGACCGCCTACGAGCAGTACTTC.

This clone was seen a single time. At one end, the junction sequence differs from germline, possibly due to a read error. V is TRBV7-7 and J is TRBJ2-5; no firm D call. The germline V gene encodes CDR1 SSHAT and CDR2 FNYEAQ (reference sequence). The CDR3 runs to 11 residues. This CDR3 is CASSSKETQYF. CDR3 DNA sequence: TGTGCTAGCAGCTCAAAAGAGACCCAGTACTTC.

This chain connects TRBV7-2 to TRBJ2-3; TRBD2 matches at 14 bases. Looked up from germline, CDR1 is SGHTA and CDR2 is FQGNSA. This CDR3 is 16 amino acids long. Trimming cost V 4 bases and J 6 bases; bases outside gene matches: 6. CDR3 sequence: CASSSGLAGAYDTQYF. CDR3 coding DNA: TGTGCCAGCAGCTCGGGACTAGCGGGGGCCTACGATACGCAGTATTTT. The whole variable domain, filled in from reference TRBV7-2 and TRBJ2-3, reads GAGVSQSPSNKVTEKGKDVELRCDPISGHTALYWYRQSLGQGLEFLIYFQGNSAPDKSGLPSDRFSAERTGGSVSTLTIQRTQQEDSAVYLCASSSGLAGAYDTQYFGPGTRLTVL.

This clone came up once. The CDR3 loop is CASKSSGTVNYGYTF. The DNA of the CDR3 is TGTGCCAGCAAATCGTCCGGGACGGTTAACTATGGCTACACCTTC. The V call is TRBV6-1, the J call TRBJ1-2, with a tentative D call TRBD1 (5 bases). Per germline, CDR1 MNHNS and CDR2 SASEGT. This CDR3 region has 15 residues. V was cut by 7 bases and J by 1 base, with 16 bases left in between.

The chain has TRBV5-4 and TRBJ2-3, with D unclear. Germline CDR1 and CDR2: SGHNT and YYREEE (reference sequence). With 5 bases removed from V and 2 bases from J, the gap between germline ends came to 9 bases. The CDR3 runs to 13 residues. CDR3 nucleotides: TGTGCCAGCAGTAACCCAAACACAGATACGCAGTATTTT. It yields the protein CASSNPNTDTQYF. Together with reference TRBV5-4 and TRBJ2-3, the CDR3 gives the full variable domain: ETGVTQSPTHLIKTRGQQVTLRCSSQSGHNTVSWYQQALGQGPQFIFQYYREEENGRGNFPPRFSGLQFPNYSSELNVNALELDDSALYLCASSNPNTDTQYFGPGTRLTVL.

In the case of this clone: A junction boundary mismatches the germline segment, possibly from a read error. The sample carries other DNA sequences with the same CDR3. This chain joins TRBV2 and TRBJ1-4; 11 bases align to TRBD1. The germline V gene has CDR1 SNHLY and CDR2 FYNNEI. The CDR3 is 14 amino acids. The CDR3 region is CASKRDRGYEKLFF. Here the CDR3 DNA reads TGCGCCAGCAAAAGGGACAGGGGGTATGAAAAACTGTTTTTT.

The V and J genes are TRBV2 and TRBJ1-5; TRBD1 matches at 8 bases. The length of the CDR3 is 14 residues. The trim removed 5 bases at V and 3 bases at J, leaving 3 bases unmatched. CDR1 and CDR2 from the germline V gene are SNHLY and FYNNEI. Here the CDR3 DNA reads TGTGCCAGCAGTAGGACAGGGAACAATCAGCCCCAGCATTTT. The encoded protein is CASSRTGNNQPQHF.

The V and J genes are TRBV7-9 and TRBJ2-5, with 14 bases lining up with TRBD2. The CDR3 runs 16 residues. Germline V CDR1 and CDR2: SEHNR, FQNEAQ (reference sequence). The V gene end was trimmed by 5 bases and the J gene end by 5 bases; junction bases not matched to a gene: 7. The CDR3: CASSRLAGGPRETQYF. The CDR3 DNA sequence: TGTGCCAGCAGCCGACTAGCGGGGGGGCCTAGGGAGACCCAGTACTTC.

The chain recombines TRBV5-1 with TRBJ2-1, with D perhaps TRBD2 (6 bases). The CDR3 has 15 amino acids. CDR1 and CDR2 from the germline V gene are SGHRS and YFSETQ. V was pared by 3 bases and J by 3 bases, with 13 bases between. This CDR3 is CASSSERVFYNEQFF. In DNA form, the CDR3 reads TGCGCCAGCAGCTCCGAGCGGGTCTTCTACAATGAGCAGTTCTTC. Looking up the rest from reference TRBV5-1 and TRBJ2-1 gives the full variable domain: KAGVTQTPRYLIKTRGQQVTLSCSPISGHRSVSWYQQTPGQGLQFLFEYFSETQRNKGNFPGRFSGRQFSNSRSEMNVSTLELGDSALYLCASSSERVFYNEQFFGPGTRLTVL.

The chain links TRBV7-3 to TRBJ2-5, with D tentatively TRBD1 (6 bases). The CDR3 has 13 amino acids. The V gene lost 2 bases and the J gene lost 2 bases, with 6 bases spanning the gap. Germline CDR1 reads SGHTA; CDR2 reads FQGTGA. The CDR3 sequence: CASSLGQQETQYF. For the CDR3, the DNA is TGTGCCAGCAGCTTAGGACAGCAAGAGACCCAGTACTTC.

The V gene is TRBV6-5, the J gene TRBJ1-3; D unclear. With 2 bases removed from V and 0 bases from J, the gap between germline ends came to 5 bases. CDR1 and CDR2 (germline): MNHEY, SVGAGI. CDR3 length: 14 residues. CDR3 nucleotides: TGTGCCAGCAGTTACGGTGGCTCTGGAAACACCATATATTTT. Translation: CASSYGGSGNTIYF.

The rearrangement links TRBV15 to TRBJ2-1; no clear D gene. The germline gives CDR1 LNHNV, CDR2 YYDKDF (reference sequence). Trimming pared 0 bases from V and 0 bases from J, leaving 12 bases between. CDR3 length: 17 residues. CDR3 bases: TGTGCCACCAGCAGAGACGGCACGCCAAGCTCCTACAATGAGCAGTTCTTC. This encodes CATSRDGTPSSYNEQFF. The full variable domain, rest sourced from reference TRBV15 and TRBJ2-1, is DAMVIQNPRYQVTQFGKPVTLSCSQTLNHNVMYWYQQKSSQAPKLLFHYYDKDFNNEADTPDNFQSRRPNTSFCFLDIRSPGLGDTAMYLCATSRDGTPSSYNEQFFGPGTRLTVL.

The chain joins TRBV2 to TRBJ2-1; D gene uncertain. V lost 5 bases and J lost 6, with 20 bases in between. Germline loops: CDR1 SNHLY, CDR2 FYNNEI. The CDR3 sequence is 16 residues long. The CDR3 sequence: CASSSIVRLGLNEQFF. DNA for the CDR3: TGTGCCAGCAGTAGCATCGTCCGCCTCGGCCTCAATGAGCAGTTCTTC.

The gene calls are TRBV30 and TRBJ1-2; 7 nucleotides align to TRBD1. The CDR3 has 14 amino acids. CDR1 and CDR2 from the germline V gene are GTSNPN and SVGIG (reference sequence). J gave up 2 bases and V 5 bases, and 8 bases lay outside the gene matches. The CDR3 reads CAWSETGWNYGYTF. Here the CDR3 DNA reads TGTGCCTGGTCAGAGACAGGGTGGAACTATGGCTACACCTTC. Variable domain in full (rest from reference TRBV30 and TRBJ1-2): SQTIHQWPATLVQPVGSPLSLECTVEGTSNPNLYWYRQAAGRGLQLLFYSVGIGQISSEVPQNLSASRPQDRQFILSSKKLLLSDSGFYLCAWSETGWNYGYTFGSGTRLTVV.